The 20 T cell receptor beta chains presented below share a single source sample, sequenced in a study of cytomegalovirus exposure and HLA in healthy donors. The study ran its PCR with 60 Vbeta and 13 Jbeta primers. Libraries were prepared by immunoSEQ multiplex PCR; TCRdb keeps only in-frame clonotypes and omits some of them. The sample holds about 140,000 clones; more than 9.5% are singletons and the top ten take 1.8%. Input material: PBMCs. Receptor source: a middle-aged man in good health and CMV-seronegative.

This clone has at least ten counts. This sequence joins TRBV27 and TRBJ2-7; 13 positions match TRBD2. The CDR3 sequence is 15 residues long. V lost 5 bases to trimming and J lost 5 bases; unmatched junction nucleotides: 6. Per germline, CDR1 MNHEY and CDR2 SMNVEV (reference sequence). DNA for the CDR3: TGTGCCAGCAGTCTTACTAGCGGGAGGGTCGACGAGCAGTACTTC. Amino acid sequence: CASSLTSGRVDEQYF.

This clone was observed a few times. This chain uses TRBV7-2 with TRBJ1-2; the D is unclear. Between the trimmed V and J ends, which lost 1 base and 4 bases, there was a span of 10 bases. Germline V CDR1 and CDR2: SGHTA, FQGNSA. The CDR3 consists of 14 residues. The CDR3 reads CASSLERGPYGYTF. The CDR3 nucleotides are TGTGCCAGCAGCTTAGAACGAGGGCCCTATGGCTACACCTTC.

V and J are TRBV10-3 and TRBJ2-7, with D tentatively TRBD2 (6 bases). Germline-derived CDR1 and CDR2 are ENHRY and SYGVKD. This CDR3 spans 14 amino acids. V was clipped by 7 bases and J by 0 bases, with 13 bases between them. Here the CDR3 DNA reads TGTGCCATCAAGGAGGGCAAGGGCTCCTACGAGCAGTACTTC. Translating gives CAIKEGKGSYEQYF.

The chain has TRBV28 and TRBJ1-4; D not resolved. This CDR3 region has 15 residues. The V gene's germline CDR1 is MDHEN and CDR2 SYDVKM. The V end lost 6 bases, the J end lost 0 bases, and 11 bases lay between the germline ends. Here the CDR3 reads CASSRPGATNEKLFF. CDR3 nucleotides: TGTGCCAGCAGCCGGCCGGGTGCAACTAATGAAAAACTGTTTTTT.

This clone was seen a few times. CDR3 loop: CASSEAGGLAGGPGRGTQYF. In DNA, the CDR3 is TGTGCCAGCAGTGAAGCGGGGGGACTAGCGGGAGGGCCTGGGCGGGGGACCCAGTACTTC. The rearrangement joins TRBV2 to TRBJ2-5; 16 positions agree with TRBD2. The CDR3 length is 20 residues. The V segment lost 0 bases and the J segment 7 bases; nucleotides outside the gene matches: 14. The germline V gene encodes CDR1 SNHLY and CDR2 FYNNEI.

This sequence joins TRBV5-5 and TRBJ1-2, with 7 bases that match TRBD1. The CDR3 spans 16 residues. Unmatched junction bases numbered 15, after V lost 2 bases and J lost 8 bases. Germline loops: CDR1 SGHKS, CDR2 YYEKEE (reference sequence). The CDR3 spells CASSFGTDPSGSGYTF. The DNA of the CDR3 is TGTGCCAGCAGCTTTGGGACAGATCCCTCGGGGAGCGGCTACACCTTC.

Only a few counts were recorded for this clone. This sequence joins TRBV30 and TRBJ2-5, with 8 bases fitting TRBD2. The germline V gene has CDR1 GTSNPN and CDR2 SVGIG (reference sequence). V gave up 8 bases and J gave up 2 bases; unmatched junction bases: 10. CDR3 length: 14 amino acids. For the CDR3, the DNA is TGTGCCCGTGGGGACGGGAGGGAGCAAGAGACCCAGTACTTC. Residues: CARGDGREQETQYF.

J is TRBJ2-1 and V is TRBV27; 11 nucleotides match TRBD2. The CDR3 spans 15 residues. J gave up 4 bases and V 5 bases, and 4 bases lay outside the gene matches. CDR1 and CDR2 from the germline V gene are MNHEY and SMNVEV (reference sequence). The CDR3 DNA is TGTGCCAGCAGTGGCGGGACTAGCGGTTACAATGAGCAGTTCTTC. This translates into CASSGGTSGYNEQFF.

This clone was detected only a few times. The CDR3 loop is CASSLKAQATQYF. The CDR3 DNA is TGCGCCAGCAGCTTGAAGGCCCAGGCGACCCAGTACTTC. V and J are TRBV5-1 and TRBJ2-5; D is undetermined. V was trimmed by 1 base and J by 7 bases, leaving 11 bases between them. This CDR3 is 13 amino acids long. Germline lookup yields CDR1 SGHRS and CDR2 YFSETQ. Complete variable domain (other parts from reference TRBV5-1 and TRBJ2-5): KAGVTQTPRYLIKTRGQQVTLSCSPISGHRSVSWYQQTPGQGLQFLFEYFSETQRNKGNFPGRFSGRQFSNSRSEMNVSTLELGDSALYLCASSLKAQATQYFGPGTRLLVL.

The table lists this clone with a few counts. The J gene is TRBJ2-1, the V gene TRBV5-1, with D unclear. This CDR3 has 14 residues. Germline V CDR1 and CDR2: SGHRS, YFSETQ. V dropped 4 bases and J dropped 7 bases, with 15 bases sitting between them. Here the CDR3 DNA reads TGCGCCAGCAGCCTCGGTCATTTCGAGAATGAGCAGTTCTTC. It specifies CASSLGHFENEQFF.

This clone was seen a handful of times. This chain connects TRBV7-8 to TRBJ1-5; 9 positions agree with TRBD1. The CDR3 totals 18 residues. Germline V gene lookup returns CDR1 SGHVS and CDR2 FQNEAQ. J was trimmed by 4 bases and V by 2 bases; bases with no gene match: 12. CDR3 nucleotides: TGTGCCAGCAGCTTAAAGCCCCCCGGGACAGGGAGTAATCAGCCCCAGCATTTT. Its protein product is CASSLKPPGTGSNQPQHF. Supplemented by reference TRBV7-8 and TRBJ1-5, the full variable domain reads GAGVSQSPRYKVAKRGQDVALRCDPISGHVSLFWYQQALGQGPEFLTYFQNEAQLDKSGLPSDRFFAERPEGSVSTLKIQRTQQEDSAVYLCASSLKPPGTGSNQPQHFGDGTRLSIL.

This sequence joins TRBV19 and TRBJ2-6; 7 bases are shared with TRBD1. CDR1 and CDR2 from the germline V gene are LNHDA and SQIVND (reference sequence). The CDR3 length is 16 residues. J was trimmed by 0 bases and V by 7 bases; bases with no gene match: 6. CDR3 DNA: TGTGCCAGTATTCGGACAGGAGTCTCTGGGGCCAACGTCCTGACTTTC. Translation: CASIRTGVSGANVLTF.

Here the CDR3 reads CASSLAVGRNYGYTF. CDR3 nucleotides: TGCGCCAGCAGCTTGGCGGTGGGGCGGAACTATGGCTACACCTTC. V usage is TRBV5-1 and J usage is TRBJ1-2; TRBD1 might be the D (5 bases). V lost 0 bases to trimming and J lost 2 bases, with 11 bases between them. Germline CDR1 and CDR2: SGHRS and YFSETQ. This CDR3 comprises 15 residues.

The chain carries TRBV9 and TRBJ2-3; D is undetermined. The CDR3 covers 13 residues. Germline CDR1 and CDR2: SGDLS and YYNGEE. V lost 0 bases and J 6 bases, leaving 8 bases between the germline ends. CDR3 region: CASSVAPSDTQYF. The CDR3 DNA sequence: TGTGCCAGCAGCGTAGCCCCCTCGGATACGCAGTATTTT. The whole variable domain, filled in from reference TRBV9 and TRBJ2-3, reads DSGVTQTPKHLITATGQRVTLRCSPRSGDLSVYWYQQSLDQGLQFLIQYYNGEERAKGNILERFSAQQFPDLHSELNLSSLELGDSALYFCASSVAPSDTQYFGPGTRLTVL.

This clone has just a few counts. V gene TRBV27 combines with J gene TRBJ1-2; the match to TRBD1 covers 8 bases. J was trimmed by 4 bases and V by 3 bases; bases with no gene match: 7. The CDR3 is 15 amino acids. Per germline, CDR1 MNHEY and CDR2 SMNVEV (reference sequence). The CDR3 nucleotides are TGTGCCAGCAGTTTGGGACGGACAGGGACCTATGGCTACACCTTC. It encodes CASSLGRTGTYGYTF.

The J gene is TRBJ1-5, the V gene TRBV19, with D tentatively TRBD1 (6 bases). Germline values: CDR1 LNHDA, CDR2 SQIVND (reference sequence). V lost 3 bases and J lost 6, with 12 bases in between. The CDR3 has 14 amino acids. The CDR3 reads CASSIRGAGQPQHF. The CDR3 nucleotides are TGTGCCAGTAGTATCCGGGGGGCGGGTCAGCCCCAGCATTTT. The variable domain in full, with the rest retrieved from reference TRBV19 and TRBJ1-5, is DGGITQSPKYLFRKEGQNVTLSCEQNLNHDAMYWYRQDPGQGLRLIYYSQIVNDFQKGDIAEGYSVSREKKESFPLTVTSAQKNPTAFYLCASSIRGAGQPQHFGDGTRLSIL.

There are a few counts of this clone. This chain uses TRBV7-9 with TRBJ2-1, with TRBD2 matching 14 bases. Germline trimming cut 5 bases from V and 0 bases from J; bases unmatched to any gene: 6. The CDR3 loop spans 18 amino acids. Germline V gene data show CDR1 as SEHNR and CDR2 as FQNEAQ (reference sequence). The CDR3 loop is CASSPGTSGRPSYNEQFF. The CDR3 DNA reads as TGTGCCAGCAGCCCGGGGACTAGCGGGAGACCCTCCTACAATGAGCAGTTCTTC. The full variable domain, its missing parts supplied by reference TRBV7-9 and TRBJ2-1, is DTGVSQNPRHKITKRGQNVTFRCDPISEHNRLYWYRQTLGQGPEFLTYFQNEAQLEKSRLLSDRFSAERPKGSFSTLEIQRTEQGDSAMYLCASSPGTSGRPSYNEQFFGPGTRLTVL.

This clone was observed a handful of times. The chain joins TRBV7-8 to TRBJ1-1; D is undetermined. The CDR3 spans 11 residues. Trimming cost V 6 bases and J 6 bases, with 8 bases left between them. Germline-derived CDR1 and CDR2 are SGHVS and FQNEAQ. CDR3 sequence: CASRAGAEAFF. As DNA, the CDR3 is TGTGCCAGCAGAGCCGGGGCTGAAGCTTTCTTT.

This clone was observed a handful of times. This sequence joins TRBV9 and TRBJ2-1; 9 bases fit TRBD2. The CDR3 is made up of 15 amino acids. Trimming at V came to 4 bases and at J to 5 bases, leaving 7 bases not matched to a gene. Germline V gives CDR1 SGDLS, CDR2 YYNGEE. The CDR3 sequence: CASSKTSGTHNEQFF. CDR3 bases: TGTGCCAGCAGCAAGACTAGCGGAACCCACAATGAGCAGTTCTTC. Combining the CDR3 with reference TRBV9 and TRBJ2-1 gives the whole variable domain DSGVTQTPKHLITATGQRVTLRCSPRSGDLSVYWYQQSLDQGLQFLIQYYNGEERAKGNILERFSAQQFPDLHSELNLSSLELGDSALYFCASSKTSGTHNEQFFGPGTRLTVL.

This chain uses TRBV7-3 with TRBJ2-5; D remains unclear. This CDR3 spans 15 amino acids. The V gene's germline CDR1 is SGHTA and CDR2 FQGTGA. V lost 3 bases and J lost 2, with 13 bases in between. The CDR3 spells CASSLVRESQETQYF. CDR3 DNA: TGTGCCAGCAGCTTGGTCCGTGAGAGTCAAGAGACCCAGTACTTC.